A single TCR beta chain is shown here with its context. The sample belongs to a study of blood T cell repertoires in COVID-19. The overall study: Samples came from the United States, Italy and Spain, spanning acute and convalescent COVID-19. T cells, B-cell-depleted T cells, or PBMCs provided the cDNA or gDNA that served as material.

As processed by the authors: The authors estimated nucleated cell counts from reference gene primer amplification. Data came from immunoSEQ multiplex PCR; TCRdb stores just in-frame clones and leaves some out. For V, J and clone size, that table is used; D and trimming come from the DNA. The sample includes 250,000 to 400,000 clones, 88% of them seen just once. Trimming took 3 bases from V and 4 from J; bases not matched to a gene: 7. Germline V gives CDR1 KGHSH, CDR2 LQKENI. This CDR3 region has 15 residues. This TCR derives from a woman in her 30s with COVID-19, enrolled during active disease. The rearrangement uses TRBV18 and TRBJ2-5, with 8 bases aligning to TRBD1. The sequencing input was peripheral blood. CDR3 sequence reads: CASSPAQGAAETQYF. The CDR3 DNA sequence: TGTGCCAGCTCACCCGCGCAGGGGGCGGCAGAGACCCAGTACTTC.